Here is one T cell receptor beta chain with its context. Its antigen is unknown. The data are from a study of vaccination effects on CD4 cells after COVID-19. Findings and caveats of the study: Cross-reaction with common cold coronaviruses was seen in only 1 of 255 vaccine-induced clones from healthy vaccinees.

Sequencing was preceded by expansion of antigen-specific CD4+ T cells with viral peptide pools in the ViraFEST assay. Isolating CD4+ T cells followed ten to eleven days of culture. The CDR3 is made up of 18 amino acids. V dropped 5 bases and J dropped 4; count of bases not matched to a gene: 19. CDR1 is LNHDA and CDR2 is SQIVND in the germline V gene (reference sequence). Clones were sequenced by immunoSEQ multiplex PCR, and TCRdb holds only the in-frame ones, with some missing. Of 20,000 to 25,000 clones listed, around 70% are singletons. Source: CD4+ T cells from PBMCs cultured with HCoV-229E spike peptides, taken before COVID-19 vaccination. This sequence joins TRBV19 and TRBJ2-7, with 8 bases aligning to TRBD2. This TCR came from a human donor who received a COVID-19 vaccine. The CDR3 here is CASSPTLAGLTLGYEQYF. CDR3 coding DNA: TGTGCCAGTAGTCCCACTCTAGCGGGCCTAACTCTAGGGTACGAGCAGTACTTC.